The clone carrying this T cell receptor (beta chain) was counted a few times. Its antigen remains unknown. This sample stems from a study of memory CD4+ T cells and cytomegalovirus serostatus. The overall study: Of the healthy Belgian adults, fewer than 10 were CMV seropositive and more than 20 seronegative. Study-level results: A US-trained random forest predicted CMV serostatus with median AUC around 0.92.

As processed by the authors: Out-of-frame sequences were removed, leaving about 2.2 million distinct TCRbeta sequences. The assay was immunoSEQ multiplex PCR, and TCRdb's table has in-frame clones only and misses some. V and J calls and clone size are as listed in that table; D and trimming were resolved from the DNA. The profile shows approximately 30,000 clones, roughly 80% of them singletons. The sort gate was single viable CD3+CD4+CD8-CD45RO+ cells for memory CD4+ T cells. Positive selection with CD4 microbeads enriched total CD4+ T cells. The CDR3 spans 14 residues. Trimming pared 5 bases from V and 0 bases from J, leaving 9 bases between. Looked up from germline, CDR1 is LNHDA and CDR2 is SQIVND (reference sequence).

This receptor was identified in an adult in good health and CMV-seronegative. Some clones in this sample may be carry-over from other donors' samples. Sequenced material: memory CD4+ T cells from blood. The chain is built from TRBV19 and TRBJ2-3; weak D call: TRBD1 (5 bases). Here the CDR3 reads CASSLGASTDTQYF. CDR3 DNA: TGTGCCAGTAGTTTAGGGGCTAGCACAGATACGCAGTATTTT.